A single sample gave rise to the 4 T cell receptor beta chains below, sequenced in a study of PD-L1 blockade in urothelial cancer (dated by TCRdb to 2017 to 2019). The intended sense of this specimen's time point label: pretreatment peripheral blood. Preparation of the library involved the immunoSEQ multiplex PCR assay. TCRdb retrieved this table from immuneACCESS and kept in-frame rearrangements only. Not all clones are present; in checked studies, unresolved V genes account for under half, and no reason is known for the remainder. Here the sample has under 70,000 clones; about 81% occur a single time. The ten top clones hold about 1.6% of the sample. Sample: PBMCs, taken around atezolizumab (anti-PD-L1) treatment. All receptors derive from a man between 65 and 85 years old with urothelial cancer.

V gene TRBV4-1 combines with J gene TRBJ2-3; 7 nucleotides align to TRBD2. The junction had 3 bases not matched to a gene; V was cut back by 4 bases and J by 2 bases. There are 14 residues in the CDR3. The germline V gene encodes CDR1 MGHRA and CDR2 YSYEKL. CDR3 sequence: CASSLGGFTDTQYF. The CDR3 DNA follows: TGCGCCAGCAGCCTGGGGGGGTTCACAGATACGCAGTATTTT.

The CDR3 sequence: CSLRKGALAGGPMGETQYF. The CDR3 DNA reads TGCAGCCTACGTAAGGGGGCGCTAGCGGGAGGGCCGATGGGAGAGACCCAGTACTTC. The chain couples TRBV29-1 to TRBJ2-5, with 12 positions matching TRBD2. This CDR3 is 19 amino acids long. Germline V gives CDR1 SQVTM, CDR2 ANQGSEA. The ends lost 8 bases at V and 4 bases at J; junction bases unmatched: 23.

The chain carries TRBV7-2 and TRBJ2-7, with D tentatively TRBD2 (6 bases). CDR1 is SGHTA, CDR2 FQGNSA, per germline. This CDR3 has 15 amino acids. V lost 5 bases and J 11 bases, leaving 25 bases between the germline ends. CDR3: CASSLVGPFLGGKYF. CDR3 bases: TGTGCCAGCAGCCTTGTTGGACCTTTCCTCGGAGGGAAGTACTTC.

The rearrangement joins TRBV6-1 to TRBJ2-7; possible D gene TRBD1, 5 bases. The CDR3 contains 15 residues. V lost 8 bases, J lost 3 bases, and 20 bases lay in between. CDR1 and CDR2 from the germline V gene are MNHNS and SASEGT. The CDR3 region has the DNA TGTGCCAGCCCCCCTAAGGGGATTATGGACTACGAGCAGTACTTC. Translated: CASPPKGIMDYEQYF.